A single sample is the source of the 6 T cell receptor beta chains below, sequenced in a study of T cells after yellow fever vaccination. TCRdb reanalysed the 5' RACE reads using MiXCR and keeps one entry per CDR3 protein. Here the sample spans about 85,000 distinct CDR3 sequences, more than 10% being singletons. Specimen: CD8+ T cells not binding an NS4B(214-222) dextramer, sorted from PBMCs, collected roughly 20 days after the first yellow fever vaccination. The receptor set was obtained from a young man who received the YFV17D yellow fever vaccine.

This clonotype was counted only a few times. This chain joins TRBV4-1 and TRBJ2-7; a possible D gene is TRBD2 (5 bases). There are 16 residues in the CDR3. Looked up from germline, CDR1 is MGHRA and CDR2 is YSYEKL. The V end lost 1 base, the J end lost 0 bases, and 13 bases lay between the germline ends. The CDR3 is CASSQAAQRGSYEQYF. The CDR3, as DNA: TGCGCCAGCAGCCAAGCGGCCCAACGGGGCTCCTACGAGCAGTACTTC.

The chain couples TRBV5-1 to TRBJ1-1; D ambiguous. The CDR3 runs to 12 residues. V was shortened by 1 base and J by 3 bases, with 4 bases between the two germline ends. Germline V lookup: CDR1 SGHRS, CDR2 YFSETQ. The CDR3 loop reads CASSLKDTEAFF. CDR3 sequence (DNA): TGCGCCAGCAGCTTGAAGGACACTGAAGCTTTCTTT.

CDR3 residues: CASLKRGGTGELFF. The CDR3 nucleotides are TGTGCCAGCCTCAAGCGGGGGGGCACCGGGGAGCTGTTTTTT. This sequence joins TRBV6-1 and TRBJ2-2; 10 bases fit TRBD2. This CDR3 has 14 amino acids. V shed 8 bases and J 4 bases; nucleotides not matched to a gene: 4. Germline-derived CDR1 and CDR2 are MNHNS and SASEGT.

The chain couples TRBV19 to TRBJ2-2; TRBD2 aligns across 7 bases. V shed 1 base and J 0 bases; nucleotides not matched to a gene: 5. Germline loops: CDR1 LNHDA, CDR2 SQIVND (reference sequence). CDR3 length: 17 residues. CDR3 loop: CASSIVSSGANTGELFF. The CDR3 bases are TGTGCCAGTAGTATAGTTTCAAGCGGGGCGAACACCGGGGAGCTGTTTTTT.

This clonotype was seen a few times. CDR3 DNA sequence: TGCGCCAGCAGCCAAGAGGACTCTCTCTCCTACGAGCAGTACTTC. This codes for CASSQEDSLSYEQYF. The genes are TRBV4-1 and TRBJ2-7; D might be TRBD2 (5 bases). The CDR3 spans 15 residues. Germline V gene data show CDR1 as MGHRA and CDR2 as YSYEKL. Trimming took off 0 bases at V and 0 bases at J, with 9 bases between the two ends.

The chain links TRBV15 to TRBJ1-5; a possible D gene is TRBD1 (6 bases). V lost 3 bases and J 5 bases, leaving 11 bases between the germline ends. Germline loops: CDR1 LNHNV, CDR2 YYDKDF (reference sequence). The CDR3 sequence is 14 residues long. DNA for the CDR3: TGTGCCACCAGCAGGACAGGCCCCCATCAGCCCCAGCATTTT. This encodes CATSRTGPHQPQHF.